The rows below give T cell receptor beta chains drawn from one sample of a study of blood T cell repertoires in COVID-19. Generated by immunoSEQ multiplex PCR, the TCRdb table keeps only in-frame clones and is missing some. This sample has about 140,000 clones, with about 82% found just once. The sequenced sample consisted of peripheral blood. All receptors derive from a man aged 50-59 years with acute or convalescent COVID-19. CDR3s include the opening cysteine and the closing phenylalanine or tryptophan. D genes are given only for firm matches. Clone size is given for some rows only: seen once, a few or many times, or a class if the clone is expanded.

j_gene | d_gene | v_gene | abundance | CDR3aa | CDR3nt
TRBJ1-1 | - | TRBV5-1 | - | CASSLYASLNTEAFF | TGCGCCAGCAGCTTGTATGCCAGTCTGAACACTGAAGCTTTCTTT
TRBJ1-5 | TRBD1 | TRBV3-1/TRBV3-2 | - | CASSQDLTGAQPQHF | TGTGCCAGCAGCCAAGACTTGACAGGGGCTCAGCCCCAGCATTTT
TRBJ2-3 | - | TRBV4-1 | - | CASRGGAGGTDTQYF | TGCGCCAGCAGGGGGGGGGCAGGGGGCACAGATACGCAGTATTTT
TRBJ1-4 | - | TRBV5-4 | - | CASSLQGTTEKLFF | TGTGCCAGCAGCTTGCAGGGGACAACGGAAAAACTGTTTTTT
TRBJ2-1 | - | TRBV14 | - | CASSQVAGHYNEQFF | TGTGCCAGCAGCCAAGTCGCGGGGCACTACAATGAGCAGTTCTTC
TRBJ2-3 | - | TRBV6-5 | - | CASILFPSTDTQYF | TGTGCCAGCATTCTCTTTCCTAGCACAGATACGCAGTATTTT
TRBJ1-4 | TRBD1 | TRBV5-1 | - | CASSLNRGEKLFF | TGCGCCAGCAGCTTGAACAGGGGCGAAAAACTGTTTTTT
TRBJ1-4 | - | TRBV5-1 | - | CASSSGYATNEKLFF | TGCGCCAGCAGCTCCGGGTATGCAACTAATGAAAAACTGTTTTTT
TRBJ1-1 | TRBD1 | TRBV6-5 | - | CASSRGTGDNTEAFF | TGTGCCAGCAGTCGAGGGACAGGGGACAACACTGAAGCTTTCTTT
TRBJ2-2 | - | TRBV19 | - | CASSITAPGELFF | TGTGCCAGTAGTATAACAGCCCCTGGGGAGCTGTTTTTT
TRBJ1-2 | TRBD1 | TRBV4-2 | - | CASSHQTGGNNYGYTF | TGTGCCAGCAGCCACCAAACAGGGGGCAATAACTATGGCTACACCTTC
TRBJ2-2 | TRBD1 | TRBV7-9 | - | CASSGTGGSNTGELFF | TGTGCCAGCAGCGGGACAGGGGGCTCCAACACCGGGGAGCTGTTTTTT
TRBJ1-1 | - | TRBV7-3 | - | CASSLMGGRTTEAFF | TGTGCCAGCAGCTTAATGGGGGGACGGACCACTGAAGCTTTCTTT
TRBJ1-1 | TRBD1 | TRBV7-2 | once | CASSSGQGGNTEAFF | TGTGCCAGCAGCTCGGGACAGGGGGGGAACACTGAAGCTTTCTTT
TRBJ2-3 | - | TRBV15 | - | CATSRAGGRDTQYF | TGTGCCACCAGCAGAGCCGGGGGTCGAGATACGCAGTATTTT
TRBJ1-6 | - | TRBV19 | - | CASSMQLSNSPLHF | TGTGCCAGTAGTATGCAATTGAGTAATTCACCCCTCCACTTT
TRBJ2-5 | TRBD1 | TRBV5-1 | - | CASSLQGGNQETQYF | TGCGCCAGCAGCTTACAGGGGGGCAACCAAGAGACCCAGTACTTC
TRBJ1-2 | - | TRBV15 | - | CATSREEGGYGYTF | TGTGCCACCAGCAGAGAAGAAGGAGGCTATGGCTACACCTTC
TRBJ2-5 | - | TRBV6-5 | - | CASLGAEETQYF | TGTGCCAGCCTAGGGGCGGAGGAGACCCAGTACTTC
TRBJ1-1 | - | TRBV28 | once | CASNKRRTEAFF | TGTGCCAGTAATAAGAGGAGGACTGAAGCTTTCTTT
TRBJ2-1 | TRBD2 | TRBV2 | - | CASSERLAGPYNEQFF | TGTGCCAGCAGTGAAAGACTAGCGGGTCCCTACAATGAGCAGTTCTTC
TRBJ2-1 | - | TRBV5-1 | - | CASSSTGSSYNEQFF | TGCGCCAGCAGCTCCACAGGGAGCTCCTACAATGAGCAGTTCTTC
TRBJ2-7 | TRBD2 | TRBV11-2 | - | CASSVTSGLGEQYF | TGTGCCAGCAGCGTCACTAGCGGGTTAGGGGAGCAGTACTTC
TRBJ1-5 | - | TRBV19 | - | CAGAVDGNSNQPQHF | TGTGCCGGGGCAGTGGACGGAAATAGCAATCAGCCCCAGCATTTT
TRBJ2-1 | TRBD2 | TRBV11-3 | - | CASSPRAGLAGANEQFF | TGTGCCAGCAGCCCTAGAGCCGGACTAGCGGGCGCGAATGAGCAGTTCTTC
TRBJ1-1 | - | TRBV5-5 | - | CASSLFGGNTEAFF | TGTGCCAGCAGCTTATTTGGAGGGAACACTGAAGCTTTCTTT
TRBJ2-7 | - | TRBV5-6 | - | CASSLLRTASYEQYF | TGTGCCAGCAGCTTGCTGAGGACAGCAAGCTACGAGCAGTACTTC
TRBJ1-1 | TRBD1 | TRBV19 | - | CASSTGQGFGTEAFF | TGTGCCAGTAGTACCGGACAGGGGTTTGGGACTGAAGCTTTCTTT
TRBJ2-1 | TRBD2 | TRBV24-1 | - | CATSDPTSGSGEQFF | TGTGCCACCAGTGATCCGACTAGCGGGAGTGGTGAGCAGTTCTTC
TRBJ1-1 | - | TRBV6-5 | - | CASSYAEGVRNTEAFF | TGTGCCAGCAGTTACGCTGAAGGGGTTAGGAACACTGAAGCTTTCTTT
TRBJ2-1 | - | TRBV28 | - | CASSLQRSYNEQFF | TGTGCCAGCAGTTTGCAGCGTTCCTACAATGAGCAGTTCTTC
TRBJ2-7 | - | TRBV6-5 | - | CASRMTDPTYEQYF | TGTGCCAGCAGAATGACTGACCCGACCTACGAGCAGTACTTC
TRBJ1-2 | - | TRBV5-4 | - | CASSSLAGGDSYGYTF | TGTGCCAGCAGCTCACTGGCGGGCGGCGATTCCTATGGCTACACCTTC
TRBJ2-7 | - | TRBV6-1 | - | CASSESPGHSSYEQYF | TGTGCCAGCAGTGAATCACCGGGACATAGCTCCTACGAGCAGTACTTC
TRBJ1-1 | - | TRBV9 | - | CASRRDMNTEAFF | TGTGCCAGCAGACGGGACATGAACACTGAAGCTTTCTTT
TRBJ2-6 | - | TRBV30 | - | CAWSVLPDSGANVLTF | TGTGCCTGGAGTGTATTGCCAGACTCTGGGGCCAACGTCCTGACTTTC
TRBJ1-1 | - | TRBV10-3 | - | CAISESVGLGTEAFF | TGTGCCATCAGTGAGTCGGTCGGGTTGGGCACTGAAGCTTTCTTT
TRBJ2-1 | TRBD2 | TRBV10-3 | - | CAISGREDSYNEQFF | TGTGCCATCAGCGGGCGGGAGGACTCCTACAATGAGCAGTTCTTC
TRBJ1-4 | TRBD1 | TRBV15 | - | CATSRDQRDRGEKLFF | TGTGCCACCAGCAGAGATCAAAGGGACAGAGGTGAAAAACTGTTTTTT
TRBJ1-5 | - | TRBV6-4 | - | CASSEEQGQPQHF | TGTGCCAGCAGTGAGGAGCAGGGACAGCCCCAGCATTTT
TRBJ2-1 | TRBD2 | TRBV9 | - | CASSPRTSGSNSYNEQFF | TGTGCCAGCAGCCCTAGGACTAGCGGGAGTAATTCCTACAATGAGCAGTTCTTC
TRBJ1-3 | - | TRBV28 | once | CASSPSPGTPGEYTIYF | TGTGCCAGCAGTCCCTCCCCCGGGACCCCGGGGGAATACACCATATATTTT
TRBJ2-5 | - | TRBV5-6 | - | CASSLGAGARGTQYF | TGTGCCAGCAGCTTGGGGGCAGGGGCCCGGGGGACCCAGTACTTC
TRBJ2-5 | - | TRBV5-1 | - | CASSLAIQGKETQYF | TGCGCCAGCAGCTTGGCAATACAGGGAAAAGAGACCCAGTACTTC
TRBJ2-7 | TRBD1 | TRBV30 | - | CAWSGGTQGAREQYF | TGTGCCTGGAGTGGCGGAACTCAGGGGGCTCGAGAGCAGTACTTC
TRBJ2-5 | TRBD1 | TRBV6-5 | - | CASTLLGQGEETQYF | TGTGCCAGCACTCTATTGGGACAGGGGGAAGAGACCCAGTACTTC
TRBJ2-7 | TRBD1 | TRBV10-3 | once | CAISPGQGSSYEQYF | TGTGCCATCAGCCCAGGACAGGGTAGCTCCTACGAGCAGTACTTC
TRBJ1-3 | - | TRBV29-1 | - | CSVVRGGSGNTIYF | TGCAGCGTCGTCCGGGGGGGCTCTGGAAACACCATATATTTT
TRBJ2-3 | - | TRBV29-1 | - | CSVVVDTQYF | TGCAGCGTTGTCGTGGATACGCAGTATTTT
TRBJ1-2 | - | TRBV4-2 | - | CASSQERDTYGYTF | TGTGCCAGCAGCCAAGAAAGGGACACCTATGGCTACACCTTC
TRBJ2-1 | TRBD2 | TRBV4-1 | - | CASSQDSWTSGGDTYNEQFF | TGCGCCAGCAGCCAAGATTCTTGGACTAGCGGGGGTGATACCTACAATGAGCAGTTCTTC
TRBJ1-4 | - | TRBV12-3/TRBV12-4 | once | CASSLNEKLFF | TGTGCCAGCAGCCTAAATGAAAAACTGTTTTTT